Below are 31 T cell receptor beta chains sequenced from a single sample in a study of tumor-infiltrating lymphocytes in primary liver carcinoma. Researchers generated TCR beta cDNA from approximately 450 ng of total RNA, relying on a constant-region primer. Libraries covering TCR beta were generated through three nested multiplex PCR rounds (using a slightly modified ARM-PCR). The first two PCR rounds used TRBV1-TRBV30 primers with a Cbeta primer, 9 to 11 cycles each. TCRdb ran MiXCR on the multiplex PCR reads and lists one entry per CDR3 protein. The sample lists 25,000 to 30,000 distinct CDR3 sequences; approximately 78% were seen once. Co-extraction of both nucleic acids (RNA and DNA) used roughly 18-34 mg of unsorted bulk tissue. The sequencing sample was made of liver tumor tissue from sampling region 3. Sample subset: tumor region T3, left-lateral pole. The source of these receptors is a man between 40 and 49 years old with primary liver carcinoma and hepatitis B virus infection.

Note on this clonotype: One junction end does not reproduce the germline sequence, and a read error may be involved. The V call is TRBV5-1, the J call TRBJ2-7; D may be TRBD2 (5 bases). CDR3 length equals 14 residues. Germline V gene data show CDR1 as SGHRS and CDR2 as YFSETQ. As DNA, the CDR3 is TGCGCCAACAGCTTGTTTCGGGGTCCCTACAAGCAGTACTTC. Translated: CANSLFRGPYKQYF.

For this clonotype: A much larger clone sits a single nucleotide away, making a read error possible. The CDR3 reads CANSLDVLETQYF. The CDR3 region has the DNA TGTGCCAACAGCTTAGATGTTCTGGAGACCCAGTACTTC. The chain couples TRBV11-2 to TRBJ2-5; D gene uncertain. The length of the CDR3 is 13 residues. Looked up from germline, CDR1 is SGHAT and CDR2 is FQNNGV.

In the case of this clonotype: Its ends do not fully match the called genes, so a read error is possible. The chain joins TRBV6-5 to TRBJ2-1, with unresolved D. Germline assignment: CDR1 MNHEY and CDR2 SVGAGI. The CDR3 is made up of 15 amino acids. CDR3 region: CASSYSVLVGDEHFF. The CDR3 DNA follows: TGTGCCAGCAGTTACTCGGTTCTAGTAGGCGATGAGCACTTCTTC.

Regarding this clonotype: The missing conserved phenylalanine or tryptophan at the end of this CDR3 makes a read error likely. The rearrangement uses TRBV6-1 and TRBJ2-7, with D unclear. The germline CDR1 and CDR2 sequences are MNHNS and SASEGT. Trimming removed 10 bases at V and 5 bases at J, with 12 bases between. This CDR3 spans 11 amino acids. The CDR3 spells CATLEEHEQYL. The CDR3 nucleotides read TGTGCCACCTTAGAAGAGCACGAGCAGTACTTA.

Details on this clonotype: The junction departs from the called germline gene at one end, perhaps through a read error. The chain combines TRBV11-1 with TRBJ2-5; 7 nucleotides agree with TRBD1. Germline CDR1 reads SGHAT; CDR2 reads FQDESV (reference sequence). The CDR3 runs 14 residues. CDR3 in DNA: TGTGCCAACAGTGGACAGGTAGAGGTGGAGACCCAGTACTTT. Translation gives CANSGQVEVETQYF.

To note about this clonotype: The CDR3 does not end in the conserved phenylalanine or tryptophan, so this is likely a read error. V gene TRBV11-2 combines with J gene TRBJ2-2, with D perhaps matching TRBD2 (6 bases). CDR1 is SGHAT and CDR2 is FQNNGV in the germline V gene. The V end was cut by 10 bases, the J end by 0 bases, with 21 bases between. The length of the CDR3 is 17 residues. This chain's CDR3 is CATSLALGGANTGELFY. For the CDR3, the DNA is TGTGCCACGAGCTTAGCATTAGGAGGGGCGAACACCGGGGAGCTGTTTTAT.

Turning to this clonotype: At one end, the junction sequence differs from germline, possibly due to a read error. CDR3 DNA: TGTGCCAGCAGTTTATCCGGGACTAGCGGGTTGAACACCGTGGAGTTGTTTTTT. Amino acid sequence: CASSLSGTSGLNTVELFF. This sequence joins TRBV12-3 or TRBV12-4 and TRBJ2-2; 12 bases match TRBD2. This CDR3 region has 18 residues.

Details on this clonotype: An end of the junction differs from the germline gene, which may be a read error. The rearrangement uses TRBV6-5 and TRBJ2-7; 9 bases agree with TRBD1. Germline V gives CDR1 MNHEY, CDR2 SVGAGI. The CDR3 totals 14 residues. As DNA, the CDR3 is TGTGACAGCCCCTCCGGGACAGGGTATAACGAGCAGCGCTTC. This codes for CDSPSGTGYNEQRF.

This clonotype has ten or more counts. This chain joins TRBV11-2 and TRBJ2-7, with a tentative D call TRBD1 (6 bases). Germline V lookup: CDR1 SGHAT, CDR2 FQNNGV. The CDR3 has 17 amino acids. V was shortened by 0 bases and J by 0 bases, with 15 bases between the two germline ends. CDR3 nucleotide sequence: TGTGCCAGCAGCTTAGACTTCGGGACACCCAGCTCCTACGAGCAGTACTTC. Protein product: CASSLDFGTPSSYEQYF.

Regarding this clonotype: Relative to the germline gene, one junction end is altered; a read error may explain this. The rearrangement uses TRBV5-1 and TRBJ2-3; tentatively, D is TRBD1 (5 bases). Germline CDR1 reads SGHRS; CDR2 reads YFSETQ. CDR3 length: 13 amino acids. CDR3 nucleotide sequence: TGTGCCAGCATAGGCGCAGGGCCAGATATGCAGTATTTT. Translated: CASIGAGPDMQYF.

A note on this clonotype: This likely comes from a read error, as the CDR3 has no conserved phenylalanine or tryptophan at its end. The DNA is left out, because the CDR3 cannot be placed on it with certainty; the CDR3 is given as TCRdb lists it. V gene TRBV11-2 combines with J gene TRBJ2-5; the table's TRBD2 call for D was not verified on the DNA. Looked up from germline, CDR1 is SGHAT and CDR2 is FQNNGV. The CDR3 region is 14 residues in length, termini included. The chain's CDR3 is CASSISLAGETQYI.

This clonotype appeared a single time. At one of its ends the junction is not consistent with the germline gene, which may arise from a read error. The chain links TRBV6-5 to TRBJ2-5; D unclear. The CDR3 extends over 11 amino acids. CDR1 is MNHEY and CDR2 is SVGAGI in the germline V gene. The CDR3 loop reads CVSTARGTQYF. The CDR3 bases are TGCGTCAGCACCGCCCGCGGGACCCAGTACTTC.

Worth noting for this clonotype: It is likely a read error, because the conserved phenylalanine at the end of the CDR3 is missing. It is unclear where the CDR3 begins or ends on the DNA, so no DNA is shown, and the CDR3 is as TCRdb lists it. This chain connects TRBV4-1 to TRBJ2-5; the table assigns TRBD2, which was not confirmed against the DNA. The germline V gene has CDR1 MGHRA and CDR2 YSYEKL. The CDR3 length is 14 residues, termini included. This CDR3 is CANSRAGGPETQCL.

For this clonotype: Mismatch with germline at one junction end may stem from a read error. This chain joins TRBV29-1 and TRBJ1-1; no reliable D call. The germline CDR1 and CDR2 sequences are SQVTM and ANQGSEA. There are 14 residues in the CDR3. The CDR3, as DNA: TGCAGCGTTGCAGGAACAGTTTCGGGCACTGAAACTTTCTTT. Amino acids: CSVAGTVSGTETFF.

Of note for this clonotype: One junction end disagrees with the germline gene, perhaps due to a read error. CDR3 DNA sequence: TGCGCCAGCAGCCAGCATCCGGGACCCCGAGGATACAATGCGCAGTTCTTC. Its translation is CASSQHPGPRGYNAQFF. The chain links TRBV4-1 to TRBJ2-1; the D call may be TRBD1 or TRBD2 (5 bases each). CDR1 and CDR2 (germline): MGHRA, YSYEKL. The CDR3 consists of 17 residues.

In regard to this clonotype: The missing conserved phenylalanine or tryptophan at the end of this CDR3 makes a read error likely. V usage is TRBV5-1 and J usage is TRBJ2-6; D might be TRBD1 (5 bases). CDR3 length equals 15 residues. Germline CDR1 is SGHRS and CDR2 is YFSETQ. The germline V and J ends were trimmed by 4 bases and 2 bases, with 10 bases remaining between them. The CDR3 region is CASSAGHPGANVLTL. The CDR3, as DNA: TGCGCCAGCAGCGCCGGACATCCTGGGGCCAACGTCCTGACTCTC.

Of note for this clonotype: A read error may account for a junction end that differs from germline. The gene calls are TRBV24-1 and TRBJ2-1, with D tentatively TRBD1 (5 bases). Germline-derived CDR1 and CDR2 are KGHDR and SFDVKD. The CDR3 has 15 amino acids. The CDR3 bases are TGTACCACCCAGGGTAAGGGTAGGGATTACAATGAGCAGTTCTTC. It specifies CTTQGKGRDYNEQFF.

With respect to this clonotype: It is likely a read error, because the conserved phenylalanine at the end of the CDR3 is missing. The CDR3 loop reads CAITKRSGLAGGFSREQYL. In DNA form, the CDR3 reads TGTGCCATCACCAAACGATCGGGACTAGCGGGAGGGTTCTCCCGCGAGCAGTACTTG. The genes are TRBV10-3 and TRBJ2-7; 16 bases match TRBD2. The CDR3 spans 19 residues. Germline CDR1 reads ENHRY; CDR2 reads SYGVKD. J lost 6 bases, V lost 7 bases, and 18 bases had no gene match.

Details on this clonotype: The junction departs from germline at one end; a sequencing error may be responsible. The chain joins TRBV4-1 to TRBJ2-7; 7 nucleotides line up with TRBD2. CDR1 and CDR2 (germline): MGHRA, YSYEKL. The CDR3 runs to 16 residues. CDR3 bases: TGCGCCAGCAGTCAATTCCTAGCGGAGCCACTTTACGAGCAGTACTTT. Protein product: CASSQFLAEPLYEQYF.

In its sample, this clonotype was seen a few times. This may come from a read error, since a much larger clone is one base off. The V gene is TRBV7-9, the J gene TRBJ2-1, with 14 bases fitting TRBD2. CDR3 length: 15 residues. Germline V CDR1 and CDR2: SEHNR, FQNEAQ (reference sequence). The junction had 7 bases not matched to a gene; V was cut back by 5 bases and J by 10 bases. CDR3 amino acids: CASSRPGLAGVEQFF. CDR3 sequence (DNA): TGTGCCAGCAGCCGACCGGGACTAGCGGGAGTCGAGCAGTTCTTC.

The V call is TRBV19, the J call TRBJ1-2; unclear D gene. Trimming pared 3 bases from V and 6 bases from J, leaving 20 bases between. Germline CDR1 and CDR2: LNHDA and SQIVND (reference sequence). The CDR3 is made up of 16 amino acids. The CDR3 region has the DNA TGTGCCAGTAGTATTGGCCCCAGATTTCACCAGGATGGCTACACCTTC. Its protein is CASSIGPRFHQDGYTF.

This clonotype came up a few times. The rearrangement joins TRBV5-1 to TRBJ2-1, with 7 positions matching TRBD2. There are 16 residues in the CDR3. V shed 0 bases, J shed 6 bases, and the junction held 9 bases outside the gene matches. Germline assignment: CDR1 SGHRS and CDR2 YFSETQ. CDR3 region: CASSLGAGKGVNEQFF. The CDR3 region has the DNA TGCGCCAGCAGCTTGGGAGCGGGAAAAGGGGTCAATGAGCAGTTCTTC.

The chain couples TRBV12-3 or TRBV12-4 to TRBJ2-3; D possibly corresponds to TRBD1 (6 bases). V was pared by 10 bases and J by 2 bases, with 13 bases between. CDR3 length: 13 residues. The CDR3 sequence: CAIQQGDTDTQYF. The CDR3 coding sequence is TGTGCCATACAACAGGGAGACACAGATACGCAGTATTTT.

This clonotype appeared a single time. This CDR3 is missing its conserved last phenylalanine or tryptophan, likely due to a read error. The V call is TRBV6-1, the J call TRBJ2-3; 10 bases match TRBD1. Germline values: CDR1 MNHNS, CDR2 SASEGT. The CDR3 runs to 15 residues. This CDR3 is CASSDGTGVADTQYL. The CDR3 DNA reads as TGCGCCAGCAGTGATGGGACAGGGGTGGCAGATACGCAGTATCTT.

Worth noting for this clonotype: A junction boundary mismatches the germline segment, possibly from a read error. This rearrangement joins TRBV11-2 to TRBJ2-5; TRBD1 or TRBD2 may be the D gene (5 bases each). Looked up from germline, CDR1 is SGHAT and CDR2 is FQNNGV. CDR3 size: 16 residues. In nucleotides, the CDR3 is TGTGCCAGCAGTCAAACTCCTGGTTGGGGGAAAGAGACCCGGTACTTC. Protein sequence: CASSQTPGWGKETRYF.

About this clonotype itself: A much larger clone lies a single base off, so this may be a read error. V and J are TRBV7-9 and TRBJ2-2; D is perhaps TRBD2 (5 bases). This CDR3 spans 13 amino acids. The germline gives CDR1 SEHNR, CDR2 FQNEAQ (reference sequence). CDR3 bases: TGTGCCAGCAGCTCCGAGGTCACCGGGGAGCCGTTTTTT. This sequence encodes CASSSEVTGEPFF.

For this clonotype: It is likely a read error, because the conserved phenylalanine at the end of the CDR3 is missing. The rearrangement joins TRBV5-5 to TRBJ2-1; 8 nucleotides match TRBD1. This CDR3 comprises 15 residues. The germline V gene has CDR1 SGHKS and CDR2 YYEKEE (reference sequence). The CDR3 is CASSPGQGSYNGQFS. CDR3 coding DNA: TGTGCAAGCAGCCCTGGACAGGGTTCCTATAATGGGCAGTTCTCC.

The chain couples TRBV12-3 or TRBV12-4 to TRBJ2-7; tentatively, D is TRBD1 or TRBD2 (5 bases each). The CDR3 is 15 residues long. The CDR3 bases are TGTAGCAACAGTCGAGGGACGGGCTCGACCTACGAGCAGTACTTC. Its translation is CSNSRGTGSTYEQYF.

V usage is TRBV6-5 and J usage is TRBJ2-1; TRBD2 is a possible D gene (6 bases). The CDR3 is 14 residues long. Germline CDR1 reads MNHEY; CDR2 reads SVGAGI. The CDR3 region has the DNA TGTGCAACCTCCCGGGGGACCGACCCCAAAGAGCAGTTCTTC. Its translation: CATSRGTDPKEQFF.

This clonotype was seen a single time. The junction shows a germline mismatch at one end, possibly a read error. The chain carries TRBV12-3 or TRBV12-4 and TRBJ1-5; D may be TRBD1 (6 bases). The CDR3 runs to 15 residues. The CDR3 DNA reads TGTGCCAGCAGTTTAACGGACAGTTGCAATCAGACCCAGCATTTT. Its protein is CASSLTDSCNQTQHF.

The chain carries TRBV5-1 and TRBJ2-2; no clear D gene. V was pared by 1 base and J by 5 bases, with 9 bases between. This CDR3 has 14 residues. Germline loops: CDR1 SGHRS, CDR2 YFSETQ. CDR3 sequence: CASSLLEVTGELFF. As DNA, the CDR3 is TGCGCCAGCAGCTTGCTCGAGGTTACCGGGGAGCTGTTTTTT. The whole variable domain, filled in from reference TRBV5-1 and TRBJ2-2, reads KAGVTQTPRYLIKTRGQQVTLSCSPISGHRSVSWYQQTPGQGLQFLFEYFSETQRNKGNFPGRFSGRQFSNSRSEMNVSTLELGDSALYLCASSLLEVTGELFFGEGSRLTVL.